The 27 T cell receptor beta chains presented below share a single source sample, sequenced in a study of vaccination and CD4 T cells after COVID-19. The antigens these receptors bind are not known. The treatment: roughly ten-day PBMC culture with coronavirus spike peptide pools or control peptides (ViraFEST assay). The unexposed donor gave CD4+ T cells before the COVID-19 pandemic (2011-2018). Sequenced with the Oncomine TCR Beta short-read assay was DNA taken from cultured CD4+ T cells. Genomic DNA was isolated from CD4+ T cells that had been cultured. TCRdb re-called the PCR reads with MiXCR, one entry per CDR3 protein. The sample holds some 10,000 distinct CDR3 sequences, roughly 30% seen once. Sample: CD4+ T cells from blood, cultured in vitro. These receptor sequences come from a human donor in good health.

In this sample, this clonotype turned up a few times. The chain couples TRBV20-1 to TRBJ2-5; a weak D match, TRBD2 (5 bases). Germline V gene data show CDR1 as DFQATT and CDR2 as SNEGSKA (reference sequence). There are 13 residues in the CDR3. The V end lost 3 bases, the J end lost 1 base, and 9 bases lay between the germline ends. Here the CDR3 reads CSARSGFQETQYF. CDR3 DNA: TGCAGTGCTAGGTCGGGGTTCCAAGAGACCCAGTACTTC.

The rearrangement joins TRBV19 to TRBJ1-4; D remains ambiguous. Germline CDR1 LNHDA, CDR2 SQIVND (reference sequence). This CDR3 contains 10 residues. V was trimmed by 9 bases and J by 11 bases, leaving 10 bases between them. In DNA form, the CDR3 reads TGTGCCAGACAAAGAGTCAAACTGTTTTTT. Amino acid sequence: CARQRVKLFF.

The rearrangement uses TRBV2 and TRBJ2-1; weak D call: TRBD2 (6 bases). The germline V gene encodes CDR1 SNHLY and CDR2 FYNNEI. The CDR3 spans 12 residues. V gave up 10 bases and J gave up 2 bases, with 9 bases separating them. CDR3 sequence: CAIWGAYNEQFF. Here the CDR3 DNA reads TGTGCCATTTGGGGGGCCTACAATGAGCAGTTCTTC.

This clonotype was seen a handful of times. The rearrangement links TRBV15 to TRBJ1-4; D is undetermined. Germline assignment: CDR1 LNHNV and CDR2 YYDKDF (reference sequence). CDR3 size: 14 residues. The ends were cut back, 0 bases at V and 6 bases at J, with 8 bases in the middle. The CDR3 bases are TGTGCCACCAGCAGAGACCGGGTCGATGAAAAACTGTTTTTT. It encodes CATSRDRVDEKLFF. Full variable domain (outside the CDR3, taken from reference TRBV15 and TRBJ1-4): DAMVIQNPRYQVTQFGKPVTLSCSQTLNHNVMYWYQQKSSQAPKLLFHYYDKDFNNEADTPDNFQSRRPNTSFCFLDIRSPGLGDTAMYLCATSRDRVDEKLFFGSGTQLSVL.

The DNA of the CDR3 is TGTGCCAGCAGTATAACACGGACTACCTACGAGCAGTACTTC. Its translation: CASSITRTTYEQYF. The chain joins TRBV2 to TRBJ2-7; tentative D call: TRBD2 (6 bases). V was trimmed by 5 bases and J by 2 bases, leaving 13 bases between them. CDR1 and CDR2 from the germline V gene are SNHLY and FYNNEI. This CDR3 spans 14 amino acids.

The chain recombines TRBV20-1 with TRBJ2-2; 9 nucleotides line up with TRBD2. Per the germline V gene, CDR1 is DFQATT and CDR2 is SNEGSKA (reference sequence). There are 16 residues in the CDR3. V lost 0 bases to trimming and J lost 4 bases; unmatched junction nucleotides: 6. CDR3 region: CSARDLGGGGTGELFF. CDR3 sequence (DNA): TGCAGTGCTAGAGATCTCGGCGGGGGGGGCACCGGGGAGCTGTTTTTT.

The V and J genes are TRBV11-2 and TRBJ2-2; no clear D. CDR3 size: 12 residues. The germline V and J ends were trimmed by 3 bases and 3 bases, with 2 bases remaining between them. CDR1 SGHAT and CDR2 FQNNGV come from the germline V gene. CDR3 residues: CASSFYTGELFF. CDR3 DNA: TGTGCCAGCAGCTTTTACACCGGGGAGCTGTTTTTT.

The rearrangement links TRBV7-3 to TRBJ2-7, with D possibly matching TRBD1 (6 bases). The CDR3 runs to 13 residues. Trimming stripped 4 bases from V and 6 bases from J, with 13 bases between. Germline V lookup: CDR1 SGHTA, CDR2 FQGTGA. The CDR3 here is CASSSNRDGEQYF. The CDR3 DNA follows: TGTGCCAGCAGCTCCAACAGGGACGGCGAGCAGTACTTC.

The chain has TRBV19 and TRBJ1-1, with D tentatively TRBD1 (6 bases). The CDR3 has 15 amino acids. Per germline, CDR1 LNHDA and CDR2 SQIVND (reference sequence). Trimming took 9 bases from V and 1 from J, leaving 18 bases between them. The CDR3 DNA is TGTGCCAGCCAGAGGGGGGGCGCCTGGAACACTGAAGCTTTCTTT. This sequence encodes CASQRGGAWNTEAFF.

The chain links TRBV7-2 to TRBJ2-5; D is uncertain. CDR3 length: 14 amino acids. The germline V gene encodes CDR1 SGHTA and CDR2 FQGNSA. V lost 0 bases and J 4 bases, leaving 9 bases between the germline ends. The CDR3 sequence is CASSLARARETQYF. CDR3 coding DNA: TGTGCCAGCAGCTTAGCGAGAGCTAGAGAGACCCAGTACTTC. Complete variable domain (other parts from reference TRBV7-2 and TRBJ2-5): GAGVSQSPSNKVTEKGKDVELRCDPISGHTALYWYRQSLGQGLEFLIYFQGNSAPDKSGLPSDRFSAERTGGSVSTLTIQRTQQEDSAVYLCASSLARARETQYFGPGTRLLVL.

The V and J genes are TRBV6-5 and TRBJ2-7; no definite D call. V lost 0 bases to trimming and J lost 5 bases, with 8 bases between them. Germline V lookup: CDR1 MNHEY, CDR2 SVGAGI. This CDR3 spans 13 amino acids. The DNA for the CDR3 is TGTGCCAGCAGTTACTCCCTGGGCGACGAGCAGTACTTC. This translates into CASSYSLGDEQYF.

The V call is TRBV20-1, the J call TRBJ2-7; D not certain. CDR3 size: 13 residues. Per germline, CDR1 DFQATT and CDR2 SNEGSKA (reference sequence). V gave up 1 base and J gave up 4 bases, with 11 bases separating them. The CDR3 protein is CSARVPSTYEQYF. DNA of the CDR3: TGCAGTGCTAGAGTCCCGTCGACTTACGAGCAGTACTTC.

This clonotype appeared a few times. The rearrangement links TRBV19 to TRBJ1-5; D call uncertain. Germline CDR1 LNHDA, CDR2 SQIVND (reference sequence). The ends were cut back, 5 bases at V and 5 bases at J, with 13 bases in the middle. CDR3 length equals 14 residues. The CDR3 bases are TGTGCCAGTAGTTCGGGGTTGAACCATCAGCCCCAGCATTTT. Translated, it gives CASSSGLNHQPQHF. Full variable domain (rest looked up from reference TRBV19 and TRBJ1-5): DGGITQSPKYLFRKEGQNVTLSCEQNLNHDAMYWYRQDPGQGLRLIYYSQIVNDFQKGDIAEGYSVSREKKESFPLTVTSAQKNPTAFYLCASSSGLNHQPQHFGDGTRLSIL.

The CDR3 reads CASSGGPYEQYF. The CDR3 DNA follows: TGTGCCAGTTCCGGGGGTCCTTACGAGCAGTACTTC. V usage is TRBV19 and J usage is TRBJ2-7; possible D gene TRBD2, 6 bases. CDR1 is LNHDA and CDR2 is SQIVND in the germline V gene (reference sequence). The V end was cut by 8 bases, the J end by 4 bases, with 12 bases between. The CDR3 covers 12 residues.

In this sample, this clonotype turned up a few times. The chain uses TRBV6-4 and TRBJ2-3, with D possibly being TRBD2 (6 bases). In germline, CDR1 is MRHNA, CDR2 SNTAGT. The V end lost 3 bases, the J end lost 1 base, and 14 bases lay between the germline ends. The CDR3 totals 16 residues. CDR3 coding DNA: TGTGCCAGCAGTGAGGGCGGCGGAGGGGGCACAGATACGCAGTATTTT. Amino acids: CASSEGGGGGTDTQYF.

This clonotype was found a few times. The chain links TRBV20-1 to TRBJ1-2, with D hard to call. Germline V gene sequence: CDR1 DFQATT, CDR2 SNEGSKA (reference sequence). This CDR3 is built from 13 residues. With 5 bases removed from V and 2 bases from J, the gap between germline ends came to 12 bases. CDR3 amino acids: CSAVSSVNYGYTF. The CDR3 nucleotides are TGCAGTGCTGTTTCCTCAGTAAACTATGGCTACACCTTC.

This rearrangement joins TRBV6-1 to TRBJ2-1, with 8 nucleotides matching TRBD2. The CDR3 is 13 amino acids. Germline assignment: CDR1 MNHNS and CDR2 SASEGT. Losses at the gene ends were 5 bases for V and 7 bases for J; bases not matched to a gene: 4. This chain's CDR3 is CASSPGTSNEQFF. CDR3 sequence (DNA): TGTGCCAGCAGTCCCGGGACTAGTAATGAGCAGTTCTTC.

This chain connects TRBV15 to TRBJ2-7, with a weak D call TRBD1 (6 bases). Trimming shortened V by 0 bases and J by 2 bases, and 20 bases separated the two germline ends. This CDR3 spans 18 amino acids. In germline, CDR1 is LNHNV, CDR2 YYDKDF (reference sequence). CDR3 sequence: CATSRDIARRQGPYEQYF. The CDR3 DNA follows: TGTGCCACCAGCAGAGATATAGCACGTCGGCAGGGGCCCTACGAGCAGTACTTC.

The rearrangement uses TRBV28 and TRBJ2-3; the match to TRBD2 covers 7 bases. The CDR3 runs 14 residues. The V gene end was trimmed by 5 bases and the J gene end by 7 bases; junction bases not matched to a gene: 9. Germline CDR1 and CDR2: MDHEN and SYDVKM. The CDR3 coding sequence is TGTGCCAGCAGTCTTACGGGAGGTTTGCATACGCAGTATTTT. Encoded protein: CASSLTGGLHTQYF. The full variable domain, its missing parts supplied by reference TRBV28 and TRBJ2-3, is DVKVTQSSRYLVKRTGEKVFLECVQDMDHENMFWYRQDPGLGLRLIYFSYDVKMKEKGDIPEGYSVSREKKERFSLILESASTNQTSMYLCASSLTGGLHTQYFGPGTRLTVL.

This clonotype appeared once. V usage is TRBV19 and J usage is TRBJ1-2; the D gene is possibly TRBD1 (5 bases). Trimming removed 5 bases from V and 1 base from J, with 11 bases in between. In germline, CDR1 is LNHDA, CDR2 SQIVND (reference sequence). This CDR3 is built from 14 residues. CDR3 protein: CASSSIQGNYGYTF. DNA of the CDR3: TGTGCCAGTAGTTCTATTCAGGGTAACTATGGCTACACCTTC.

The chain has TRBV2 and TRBJ2-5; 11 bases map to TRBD2. Trimming removed 6 bases from V and 3 bases from J; junction bases left unmatched: 3. The CDR3 contains 14 residues. CDR1 and CDR2 (germline): SNHLY, FYNNEI. CDR3 DNA sequence: TGTGCCAGCAGCGTACTAGCGGGAGAAGAGACCCAGTACTTC. Its translation: CASSVLAGEETQYF. Drawing the rest from reference TRBV2 and TRBJ2-5, the complete variable domain is EPEVTQTPSHQVTQMGQEVILRCVPISNHLYFYWYRQILGQKVEFLVSFYNNEISEKSEIFDDQFSVERPDGSNFTLKIRSTKLEDSAMYFCASSVLAGEETQYFGPGTRLLVL.

The chain links TRBV14 to TRBJ1-2; D uncertain. The CDR3 totals 13 residues. Trimming cost V 4 bases and J 3 bases, with 9 bases left between them. Germline V CDR1 and CDR2: SGHDN, FVKESK. The CDR3 DNA reads TGTGCCAGCAGCCTCCGGGATTACTATGGCTACACCTTC. Translation gives CASSLRDYYGYTF. Variable domain in full (rest from reference TRBV14 and TRBJ1-2): EAGVTQFPSHSVIEKGQTVTLRCDPISGHDNLYWYRRVMGKEIKFLLHFVKESKQDESGMPNNRFLAERTGGTYSTLKVQPAELEDSGVYFCASSLRDYYGYTFGSGTRLTVV.

This clonotype has only one observation. This chain connects TRBV19 to TRBJ1-6; D is possibly TRBD1 (5 bases). CDR1 is LNHDA and CDR2 is SQIVND in the germline V gene (reference sequence). The V gene lost 0 bases and the J gene lost 9 bases, with 9 bases spanning the gap. This CDR3 is 14 amino acids long. The CDR3, as DNA: TGTGCCAGTAGTATAGAGATTGGGGCTTCACCCCTCCACTTT. This gives the protein CASSIEIGASPLHF.

This clonotype showed up just a few times. The CDR3 coding sequence is TGCAGTGCTAGGGCAGGGCCCTACACTGAAGCTTTCTTT. It encodes CSARAGPYTEAFF. The chain has TRBV20-1 and TRBJ1-1, with D perhaps matching TRBD1 (5 bases). Germline CDR1 and CDR2: DFQATT and SNEGSKA (reference sequence). This CDR3 is 13 amino acids long. The V end lost 3 bases, the J end lost 3 bases, and 11 bases lay between the germline ends.

V usage is TRBV12-5 and J usage is TRBJ2-7; 9 bases match TRBD1. This CDR3 contains 14 residues. Germline V gene lookup returns CDR1 LGHNT and CDR2 FRNRAP. V was pared by 5 bases and J by 6 bases, with 8 bases of the junction left unmatched. The CDR3 DNA sequence: TGTGCTAGTGGTCCCCCGGGACAGGGAGGCGAGCAGTACTTC. Protein product: CASGPPGQGGEQYF.

The V call is TRBV6-2 or TRBV6-3, the J call TRBJ2-7, with TRBD1 matching 9 bases. The CDR3 is 13 amino acids. Germline V gene lookup returns CDR1 MNHEY and CDR2 SVGEGT. With V trimmed by 5 bases and J by 6 bases, 5 bases remained unmatched. CDR3 region: CASSTGTGIEQYF. CDR3 bases: TGTGCCAGCAGTACCGGGACAGGGATCGAGCAGTACTTC.

The J gene is TRBJ1-2, the V gene TRBV6-5; 7 nucleotides align to TRBD1. The CDR3 length is 13 residues. V lost 4 bases, J lost 2 bases, and 1 base stayed unmatched. CDR1 MNHEY and CDR2 SVGAGI come from the germline V gene. CDR3 nucleotides: TGTGCCAGCAGTTCGACAGGGAACTATGGCTACACCTTC. Residues: CASSSTGNYGYTF.